Listed below are T cell receptor beta chains from one sample, sequenced in a study of T cell responses to AZD1222 COVID-19 vaccine. Using immunoSEQ multiplex PCR, the repertoire was profiled, and TCRdb retains in-frame clones only, with some absent. The repertoire includes approximately 110,000 clones, over 85% of them detected once, and 2% to 2.5% sits in the top ten. Specimen: peripheral blood, collected on day 0 of AZD1222 vaccination. These receptor sequences come from an adult in good health. Both conserved end residues are trimmed from each CDR3.

CDR3aa | j_gene | v_gene
ASTIWTGDTEAF | TRBJ1-1 | TRBV7-9
ASSRPGQGGDQPQH | TRBJ1-5 | TRBV7-7
ASSLNFLGQDGYT | TRBJ1-2 | TRBV28
ASSSVPINEQF | TRBJ2-1 | TRBV28
ASSRIPGQKVDTQY | TRBJ2-3 | TRBV27
ASSFMGTGELF | TRBJ2-2 | TRBV5-1
ASSFGGFEEKLF | TRBJ1-4 | TRBV5-1
ASSRGFMVPEAF | TRBJ1-1 | TRBV5-1
ASSQQSAPNQPQH | TRBJ1-5 | TRBV4-1
AISDGGSTEAF | TRBJ1-1 | TRBV10-3
ASRGGASYEQY | TRBJ2-7 | TRBV28
ASSSSQANTEAF | TRBJ1-1 | TRBV6-4
ASSPGRSNYGYT | TRBJ1-2 | TRBV6-5
ASSELGEETQY | TRBJ2-5 | TRBV6-1
ASSSALTSDTNIQY | TRBJ2-4 | TRBV5-1
ASRGASYGYT | TRBJ1-2 | TRBV5-1
ASSHGQVPYEQY | TRBJ2-7 | TRBV28
ASSTWDSDQPQH | TRBJ1-5 | TRBV19
ASSQDRGTGRRNSEAF | TRBJ1-1 | TRBV14
ASSGGGQQETQY | TRBJ2-5 | TRBV28
ASSLSTNSPLH | TRBJ1-6 | TRBV12-3/TRBV12-4
ASGREGRRVTGELF | TRBJ2-2 | TRBV11-3
ASSGRQETQY | TRBJ2-5 | TRBV9
ASSLTQTPEDEQF | TRBJ2-1 | TRBV6-4